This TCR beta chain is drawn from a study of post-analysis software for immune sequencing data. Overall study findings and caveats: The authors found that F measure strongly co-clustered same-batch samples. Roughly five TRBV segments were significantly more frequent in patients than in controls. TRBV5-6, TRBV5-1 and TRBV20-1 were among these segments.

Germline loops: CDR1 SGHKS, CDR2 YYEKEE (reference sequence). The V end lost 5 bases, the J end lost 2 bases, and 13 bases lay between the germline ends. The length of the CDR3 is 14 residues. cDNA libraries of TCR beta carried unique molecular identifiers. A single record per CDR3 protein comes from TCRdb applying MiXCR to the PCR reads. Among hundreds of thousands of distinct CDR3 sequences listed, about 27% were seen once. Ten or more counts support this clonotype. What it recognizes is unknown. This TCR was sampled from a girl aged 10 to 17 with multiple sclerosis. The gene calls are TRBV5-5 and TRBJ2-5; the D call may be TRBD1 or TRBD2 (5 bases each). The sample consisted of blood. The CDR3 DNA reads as TGTGCCAGCAGAGCGGTTGGGGCACAAGAGACCCAGTACTTC. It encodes CASRAVGAQETQYF.